Listed below are T cell receptor beta chains from one sample, sequenced in a study of PD-1 blockade in classical Hodgkin lymphoma. Sequenced by immunoSEQ multiplex PCR; TCRdb stores in-frame clones only, minus some. The sample yields 100,000 or so clones, roughly 89% seen once. The sequencing used peripheral blood mononuclear cells (PBMCs), collected before the fourth cycle of nivolumab. These receptors were taken from a human donor with classical Hodgkin lymphoma. CDR3s include the opening cysteine and the closing phenylalanine or tryptophan. D genes are given only for firm matches. Rows may omit the clone size; those that give it use once, few, many or a size class.

cdr3_nt,cdr3_aa,d_call,j_call,clone_size,v_call
TGTGCCAGCAGTCCCGGGGCGTGGTACTACGAGCAGTACTTC,CASSPGAWYYEQYF,-,TRBJ2-7,-,TRBV28
TGTGCCAGCAGCTTTAGACAGGGGACCTATGGCTACACCTTC,CASSFRQGTYGYTF,TRBD1,TRBJ1-2,-,TRBV5-5
TGTGCCAGCAGTTTAAGCGGGGATTGGGATGGCTACACCTTC,CASSLSGDWDGYTF,-,TRBJ1-2,-,TRBV27
TGTGCCAGCAGCCTGTCGGGGTATGGCTACACCTTC,CASSLSGYGYTF,-,TRBJ1-2,-,TRBV7-9
TGCGCCAGCCGAGAGGGGCAGACATACACTGAAGCTTTCTTT,CASREGQTYTEAFF,-,TRBJ1-1,-,TRBV5-1
TGCGCCAGCAGCCAGGCGGGCAACCGGAACACTGAAGCTTTCTTT,CASSQAGNRNTEAFF,-,TRBJ1-1,-,TRBV4-3
TGCGCCAGCAGTGACGGGGGTAGTGGAAACACCATATATTTT,CASSDGGSGNTIYF,-,TRBJ1-3,few,TRBV10-2
TGCGCCAGCAGTAACAGACAGCACTACGAGCAGTACTTC,CASSNRQHYEQYF,-,TRBJ2-7,-,TRBV10-2
TGCAGTGTCGGGCCTTACGAGCAGTACTTC,CSVGPYEQYF,-,TRBJ2-7,-,TRBV20-1
TGCGCCAGCAGTGAGACCCCAGCGGGAGGACGCCGAACCGACAATGAGCAGTTCTTC,CASSETPAGGRRTDNEQFF,TRBD2,TRBJ2-1,-,TRBV10-1
TGCGCCAGCAGCCAAGAGGGGAAGTTCCAGCAGTTCTTC,CASSQEGKFQQFF,-,TRBJ2-1,-,TRBV4-1
TGTGCCAGCAGCCACAGGACCTCCCCCAATGAGCAGTTCTTC,CASSHRTSPNEQFF,-,TRBJ2-1,few,TRBV14
TGTGCCTGGAGTGTACCGCGGACAGGGAACTACGAGCAGTACTTC,CAWSVPRTGNYEQYF,TRBD1,TRBJ2-7,-,TRBV30
TGCGCCAGCAGCCACCGGGACAGGGGTTTTTCTAATGAAAAACTGTTTTTT,CASSHRDRGFSNEKLFF,TRBD1,TRBJ1-4,once,TRBV4-1
TGTGCCACCAGCAGAGTATCAGGCAGCCATCGGCATTTT,CATSRVSGSHRHF,-,TRBJ1-5,-,TRBV15
TGTGCCAGCAGTTACAAGGGGTTAACTCAGCCCCAGCATTTT,CASSYKGLTQPQHF,-,TRBJ1-5,-,TRBV28